The 26 T cell receptor beta chains below were found in one sample sequenced in a study of blood T cell repertoires in COVID-19. Repertoires were generated with immunoSEQ multiplex PCR, while TCRdb's copy carries only in-frame clones and drops some. Counted here are some 180,000 clones, 70% to 90% occurring once; the ten biggest clones make up approximately 5.6%. Material: peripheral blood. The source of these receptors is a man in his forties or fifties with active or convalescent COVID-19.

The V call is TRBV6-1, the J call TRBJ2-1, with TRBD2 matching over 9 bases. The CDR3 is 17 residues long. Trimming removed 2 bases from V and 8 bases from J; junction bases left unmatched: 13. Per the germline V gene, CDR1 is MNHNS and CDR2 is SASEGT. The chain's CDR3 is CASSEFAASGTWDEQFF. The CDR3 DNA sequence: TGTGCCAGCAGTGAATTTGCGGCTAGCGGGACTTGGGATGAGCAGTTCTTC.

This clone has only one observation. The rearrangement joins TRBV10-3 to TRBJ2-2; D possibly corresponds to TRBD2 (5 bases). Germline assignment: CDR1 ENHRY and CDR2 SYGVKD. Trimming left V 0 bases short and J 1 base short, with 15 bases between. CDR3 length: 18 amino acids. The CDR3 protein is CAISESAAERENTGELFF. The CDR3 bases are TGTGCCATCAGTGAGTCAGCAGCGGAGAGGGAGAACACCGGGGAGCTGTTTTTT.

This chain links TRBV27 with TRBJ1-5; the match to TRBD1 covers 7 bases. J lost 5 bases, V lost 5 bases, and 3 bases had no gene match. This CDR3 is built from 13 residues. Germline V gene sequence: CDR1 MNHEY, CDR2 SMNVEV (reference sequence). The CDR3 region has the DNA TGTGCCAGCAGTGCTACAGGGGATCAGCCCCAGCATTTT. It specifies CASSATGDQPQHF.

The chain is built from TRBV7-9 and TRBJ2-1; 9 nucleotides align to TRBD1. The germline V gene has CDR1 SEHNR and CDR2 FQNEAQ (reference sequence). V shed 5 bases and J 0 bases; nucleotides not matched to a gene: 5. This CDR3 has 16 amino acids. CDR3 residues: CASSEYRGLSYNEQFF. Here the CDR3 DNA reads TGTGCCAGCAGCGAATACAGGGGGCTCTCCTACAATGAGCAGTTCTTC.

Worth noting for this clone: The sample contains more than one DNA sequence encoding this CDR3. This chain joins TRBV9 and TRBJ2-5, with TRBD2 as a possible D gene (6 bases). Germline values: CDR1 SGDLS, CDR2 YYNGEE. V shed 0 bases and J shed 1 base, with 7 bases lying between them. The CDR3 runs to 14 residues. The CDR3 reads CASSVGRGQETQYF. The CDR3 nucleotides are TGTGCCAGCAGCGTAGGGCGGGGCCAAGAGACCCAGTACTTC. The complete variable domain, with remaining parts taken from reference TRBV9 and TRBJ2-5, reads DSGVTQTPKHLITATGQRVTLRCSPRSGDLSVYWYQQSLDQGLQFLIQYYNGEERAKGNILERFSAQQFPDLHSELNLSSLELGDSALYFCASSVGRGQETQYFGPGTRLLVL.

In DNA form, the CDR3 reads TGCGCCAGCAGCTCGACTAGCGGCCACCCACCCAATGAGCAGTTCTTC. Translating gives CASSSTSGHPPNEQFF. V usage is TRBV5-1 and J usage is TRBJ2-1; the match to TRBD2 covers 9 bases. Germline assignment: CDR1 SGHRS and CDR2 YFSETQ. The CDR3 runs 16 residues. Trimming took 3 bases from V and 6 from J; bases not matched to a gene: 10.

This chain uses TRBV5-6 with TRBJ1-4; TRBD1 matches 7 bases. Losses at the gene ends were 0 bases for V and 0 bases for J; bases not matched to a gene: 5. In germline, CDR1 is SGHDT, CDR2 YYEEEE. This CDR3 comprises 17 residues. The CDR3 bases are TGTGCCAGCAGCTTGGGGGACAGCTCCGCAACTAATGAAAAACTGTTTTTT. Its protein is CASSLGDSSATNEKLFF.

The genes are TRBV5-8 and TRBJ2-7; TRBD1 aligns across 9 bases. Germline V CDR1 and CDR2: SGHTS, YDEGEE. The V gene end was trimmed by 1 base and the J gene end by 1 base; junction bases not matched to a gene: 6. The CDR3 totals 16 residues. The CDR3 region is CASSLKKGQGSYEQYF. CDR3 nucleotide sequence: TGTGCCAGCAGCTTGAAAAAAGGACAGGGGTCCTACGAGCAGTACTTC.

The rearrangement joins TRBV5-1 to TRBJ2-3; 10 nucleotides match TRBD1. The germline gives CDR1 SGHRS, CDR2 YFSETQ. This CDR3 is 14 amino acids long. Trimming removed 5 bases from V and 7 bases from J; junction bases left unmatched: 7. The CDR3 nucleotides are TGCGCCAGCAGTTACCGGGACAGGGGCTATACGCAGTATTTT. Encoded protein: CASSYRDRGYTQYF.

The rearrangement links TRBV6-5 to TRBJ1-6; 7 nucleotides agree with TRBD1. Per germline, CDR1 MNHEY and CDR2 SVGAGI. The CDR3 runs 15 residues. Trimming cost V 4 bases and J 7 bases; bases outside gene matches: 7. The CDR3 sequence is CASSSRQGGNSPLHF. Written as DNA, the CDR3 is TGTGCCAGCAGTTCGCGACAGGGTGGAAATTCACCCCTCCACTTT.

The V call is TRBV2, the J call TRBJ1-5; TRBD1 matches at 8 bases. The trim removed 6 bases at V and 3 bases at J, leaving 7 bases unmatched. From germline, CDR1 is SNHLY and CDR2 FYNNEI. The CDR3 runs to 15 residues. CDR3 DNA: TGTGCCAGCAGCGCGGACAGGGTAGCCAATCAGCCCCAGCATTTT. Translating it yields CASSADRVANQPQHF.

The rearrangement joins TRBV19 to TRBJ1-4, with 8 bases identical to TRBD1. V gave up 11 bases and J gave up 8 bases; unmatched junction bases: 7. This CDR3 has 12 amino acids. CDR1 LNHDA and CDR2 SQIVND come from the germline V gene (reference sequence). Written as DNA, the CDR3 is TGTGCCTCGAGGACAGGGAAAGAAAAACTGTTTTTT. Translating it yields CASRTGKEKLFF. The whole variable domain, remainder taken from reference TRBV19 and TRBJ1-4, is DGGITQSPKYLFRKEGQNVTLSCEQNLNHDAMYWYRQDPGQGLRLIYYSQIVNDFQKGDIAEGYSVSREKKESFPLTVTSAQKNPTAFYLCASRTGKEKLFFGSGTQLSVL.

The rearrangement joins TRBV19 to TRBJ1-1; D call uncertain. The V end was cut by 4 bases, the J end by 2 bases, with 20 bases between. CDR3 length: 17 residues. The V gene's germline CDR1 is LNHDA and CDR2 SQIVND (reference sequence). CDR3 DNA: TGTGCCAGTAGTAATCCCCCGCGAGGAGGGTCTAACACTGAAGCTTTCTTT. Translated, it gives CASSNPPRGGSNTEAFF.

This clone was seen only once. The chain uses TRBV5-4 and TRBJ2-3; a weak D match, TRBD1 (5 bases). Germline assignment: CDR1 SGHNT and CDR2 YYREEE (reference sequence). Trimming left V 1 base short and J 6 bases short, with 15 bases between. The CDR3 totals 15 residues. The CDR3 bases are TGTGCCAGCAGCTTGCAGGTGGGGCGGTTCGATACGCAGTATTTT. It is translated as CASSLQVGRFDTQYF.

The genes are TRBV4-1 and TRBJ2-7, with TRBD1 matching 8 bases. This CDR3 spans 16 amino acids. The V segment lost 5 bases and the J segment 3 bases; nucleotides outside the gene matches: 12. Germline CDR1 and CDR2: MGHRA and YSYEKL. The CDR3 reads CASSERSAGGYYEQYF. The CDR3 DNA follows: TGCGCCAGCAGCGAACGGAGCGCAGGGGGCTACTACGAGCAGTACTTC.

The chain carries TRBV6-6 and TRBJ2-2, with D possibly TRBD2 on 5 matching bases. Trimming shortened V by 0 bases and J by 8 bases, and 13 bases separated the two germline ends. The CDR3 runs 15 residues. The germline CDR1 and CDR2 sequences are MNHNY and SVGAGI (reference sequence). The CDR3: CASSYSRGVGGELFF. The CDR3 nucleotides read TGTGCCAGCAGTTACTCACGGGGAGTAGGGGGGGAGCTGTTTTTT.

The chain recombines TRBV6-5 with TRBJ2-7, with a possible D match to TRBD1 (5 bases). The CDR3 length is 14 residues. The germline gives CDR1 MNHEY, CDR2 SVGAGI. Trimming removed 6 bases at V and 1 base at J, with 13 bases between. CDR3 loop: CASSREDQSYEQYF. CDR3 DNA: TGTGCCAGCAGCAGGGAAGACCAATCCTACGAGCAGTACTTC.

The V and J genes are TRBV3-1 (or the pseudogene TRBV3-2) and TRBJ2-1; TRBD2 is a possible D gene (6 bases). The CDR3 sequence is 14 residues long. Germline loops: CDR1 LGHDT, CDR2 YNNKEL (reference sequence). V lost 4 bases to trimming and J lost 7 bases, with 14 bases between them. The CDR3 protein is CASSRGDARNEQFF. The CDR3, as DNA: TGTGCCAGCAGCCGCGGGGACGCCAGGAATGAGCAGTTCTTC.

This sequence joins TRBV7-9 and TRBJ2-1, with 7 bases fitting TRBD1. This CDR3 is built from 15 residues. Germline CDR1 reads SEHNR; CDR2 reads FQNEAQ (reference sequence). The junction had 1 base not matched to a gene; V was cut back by 0 bases and J by 2 bases. The CDR3 nucleotides read TGTGCCAGCAGCTTAGCGGGACAGACCTACAATGAGCAGTTCTTC. Protein product: CASSLAGQTYNEQFF.

The chain links TRBV6-1 to TRBJ1-4; no clear D. Trimming took 4 bases from V and 8 from J, leaving 23 bases between them. This CDR3 spans 17 amino acids. The germline V gene encodes CDR1 MNHNS and CDR2 SASEGT. CDR3 DNA sequence: TGTGCCAGCAGTGCCCCCTCACTGGCGGGTTCGAAAGAAAAACTGTTTTTT. It encodes CASSAPSLAGSKEKLFF.

The chain joins TRBV7-3 to TRBJ1-6, with D perhaps TRBD1 (6 bases). V lost 5 bases, J lost 7 bases, and 18 bases lay in between. Germline V gene data show CDR1 as SGHTA and CDR2 as FQGTGA. The CDR3 has 16 residues. The CDR3 region is CASSQSPGQNNSPLHF. The CDR3 DNA sequence: TGTGCCAGCAGCCAAAGCCCGGGACAAAACAATTCACCCCTCCACTTT.

Only one count was recorded for this clone. This chain links TRBV27 with TRBJ1-4; D is possibly TRBD1 (5 bases). Germline V gives CDR1 MNHEY, CDR2 SMNVEV (reference sequence). Trimming cost V 3 bases and J 4 bases, with 9 bases left between them. This CDR3 is 14 amino acids long. CDR3 coding DNA: TGTGCCAGCAGTTTCTCAGGGTTTAATGAAAAACTGTTTTTT. Protein sequence: CASSFSGFNEKLFF.

This clone appeared a few times. The chain is built from TRBV7-9 and TRBJ2-1, with 8 bases matching TRBD1. Germline CDR1 SEHNR, CDR2 FQNEAQ (reference sequence). CDR3 length equals 15 residues. Trimming at V came to 0 bases and at J to 4 bases, leaving 2 bases not matched to a gene. CDR3 in DNA: TGTGCCAGCAGCTTAGCGGGACAGGTTTACAATGAGCAGTTCTTC. Protein: CASSLAGQVYNEQFF.

V and J are TRBV5-6 and TRBJ1-1; D remains ambiguous. The germline gives CDR1 SGHDT, CDR2 YYEEEE. V was cut by 1 base and J by 1 base, with 5 bases left in between. The CDR3 sequence is 13 residues long. The DNA for the CDR3 is TGTGCCAGCAGCTTGCTGCGGAACACTGAAGCTTTCTTT. The encoded protein is CASSLLRNTEAFF.

The chain recombines TRBV5-6 with TRBJ2-5, with 8 positions matching TRBD2. Germline lookup yields CDR1 SGHDT and CDR2 YYEEEE. This CDR3 is built from 15 residues. Unmatched junction bases numbered 7, after V lost 1 base and J lost 5 bases. CDR3 loop: CASSLIPTGGETQYF. CDR3 nucleotides: TGTGCCAGCAGCTTGATCCCGACGGGAGGGGAGACCCAGTACTTC.

The chain couples TRBV5-1 to TRBJ2-1; TRBD2 aligns across 12 bases. V lost 0 bases to trimming and J lost 13 bases; unmatched junction nucleotides: 8. The CDR3 covers 15 residues. The germline V gene encodes CDR1 SGHRS and CDR2 YFSETQ. The CDR3 nucleotides are TGCGCCAGCAGCTTGGTCACTAGCGGGAGGTTTTTCCAGTTCTTC. Its protein is CASSLVTSGRFFQFF.